This is a list of T cell receptor beta chains from one sample in a study of technical replicates of blood from a few donors. Sequenced by immunoSEQ multiplex PCR; TCRdb stores in-frame clones only, minus some. The sample has around 72,000 clones; approximately 98% are singletons. The sequencing input was T cells isolated from PBMCs. These receptors were taken from a human donor in good health. The CDR3 runs from the conserved cysteine through the conserved F or W. The order of the fields is V gene, J gene, clone size, D gene, CDR3 DNA, CDR3 protein. D genes are given only for firm matches. The listing skips clone size in some rows; elsewhere it reads once, few, many or a size class.

TRBV9	TRBJ2-7	-	TRBD2	TGTGCCAGCAGCGAGGGACTAGCGGATTCCTACGAGCAGTACTTC	CASSEGLADSYEQYF
TRBV30	TRBJ2-7	-	-	TGTGCCTGGAGCACCGGGAGAAACGAGCAGTACTTC	CAWSTGRNEQYF
TRBV30	TRBJ2-3	-	-	TGTGCCGGGACTCAAACGAGGACAGATACGCAGTATTTT	CAGTQTRTDTQYF
TRBV7-9	TRBJ2-3	-	TRBD2	TGTGCCAGCAGCCCGAGGCTAGCGGAGGGCACAGATACGCAGTATTTT	CASSPRLAEGTDTQYF
TRBV7-2	TRBJ2-1	-	-	TGTGCCAGCAGCTTAAGTCCGAACTCCCCTCGCGAGCAGTTCTTC	CASSLSPNSPREQFF
TRBV27	TRBJ2-7	-	-	TGTGCCAGCAGTTTAAGAGTAGCGGAATCCTACGAGCAGTACTTC	CASSLRVAESYEQYF
TRBV13	TRBJ2-3	-	TRBD2	TGTGCCAGCAGGCCGTATACTAGCGGATATAGCACAGATACGCAGTATTTT	CASRPYTSGYSTDTQYF
TRBV13	TRBJ1-3	once	-	TGTGCCAGCAGTTATGACAAGAGCTCTGGAAACACCATATATTTT	CASSYDKSSGNTIYF
TRBV6-5	TRBJ1-2	-	-	TGTGCCAGCAGACCGGGCCTCGGGGTCTATGGCTACACCTTC	CASRPGLGVYGYTF
TRBV11-2	TRBJ2-1	-	TRBD1	TGTGCCAGCAGACCTGACAGGGGGTATTCCTACAATGAGCAGTTCTTC	CASRPDRGYSYNEQFF
TRBV11-3	TRBJ2-5	-	-	TGTGCCAGCAGCGTACAAGAGACCCAGTACTTC	CASSVQETQYF
TRBV4-2	TRBJ2-6	-	-	TGTGCCAGCAGCCGGGGGGTCTACGGCTCTGGGGCCAACGTCCTGACTTTC	CASSRGVYGSGANVLTF
TRBV19	TRBJ1-1	once	-	TGTGCCAGTAGCCCAAATCGGGGGGACTCAGCTTTCTTT	CASSPNRGDSAFF
TRBV9	TRBJ1-1	-	-	TGTGCCAGCAGCGGTTACATGAACACTGAAGCTTTCTTT	CASSGYMNTEAFF
TRBV14	TRBJ2-7	-	-	TGTGCCAGCAGCCAAGGAACGTACGGGTACGAGCAGTACTTC	CASSQGTYGYEQYF
TRBV28	TRBJ2-7	-	-	TGTGCCAGCAGATCTTGGGGGCTAAACTACGAGCAGTACTTC	CASRSWGLNYEQYF
TRBV7-8	TRBJ1-2	-	-	TGTGCCAGCACACAGGACAACTATGGCTACACCTTC	CASTQDNYGYTF
TRBV30	TRBJ2-5	-	TRBD1	TGTGCCTGGGGACAGGGGGCGAGAGAGACCCAGTACTTC	CAWGQGARETQYF
TRBV19	TRBJ2-3	-	TRBD1	TGTGCCAGTAGTATGGACAGGGCATCGACAGATACGCAGTATTTT	CASSMDRASTDTQYF
TRBV4-1	TRBJ2-3	-	-	TGCGCCAGCAGCCACGGGGATTTTAGCACAGATACGCAGTATTTT	CASSHGDFSTDTQYF
TRBV2	TRBJ2-1	-	TRBD1	TGTGCCAGCAGTGAAGAGAGGGGACAGGGTGAGCAGTTCTTC	CASSEERGQGEQFF
TRBV11-2	TRBJ2-1	-	-	TGTGCCAGCAGCTTAGTCCGGGACTCCAATGAGCAGTTCTTC	CASSLVRDSNEQFF
TRBV11-2	TRBJ2-7	-	-	TGTGCCAGCAGCTTCCACAGGGCCGGCTACGAGCAGTACTTC	CASSFHRAGYEQYF
TRBV21-1	TRBJ1-3	-	-	TGTGCCAGCAGCAAAGCGCAGGGTGAGGACTCTGGAAACACCATATATTTT	CASSKAQGEDSGNTIYF
TRBV5-1	TRBJ2-7	-	-	TGCGCCAGCAGCTTGAGTCCAGGGTCATCCTACGAGCAGTACTTC	CASSLSPGSSYEQYF
TRBV10-1	TRBJ2-3	-	TRBD1	TGCGCCAGCAGTGACCCCACAGGGGTAGATACGCAGTATTTT	CASSDPTGVDTQYF
TRBV11-2	TRBJ2-2	-	TRBD1	TGTGCCAGCAGCTCCGGACAGGGGCTAAACACCGGGGAGCTGTTTTTT	CASSSGQGLNTGELFF
TRBV2	TRBJ2-1	-	-	TGTGCCAGCAGGGGGAAGGACAGAATTATTTACAATGAGCAGTTCTTC	CASRGKDRIIYNEQFF
TRBV5-4	TRBJ2-5	-	-	TGTGCCAGCAGCTTTTCAGGAAAGCCCATTGTTAGGGAGACCCAGTACTTC	CASSFSGKPIVRETQYF
TRBV27	TRBJ1-2	-	-	TGTGCCAGCAGTGGCAGGCCCCACTATGGCTACACCTTC	CASSGRPHYGYTF
TRBV7-9	TRBJ2-1	-	TRBD2	TGTGCCAGCAGCCAAACTAGCGGGAGGGCCGTTGAGCAGTTCTTC	CASSQTSGRAVEQFF
TRBV6-1	TRBJ2-7	-	TRBD2	TGTGCCAGCAGTGCGCCACTAGCGGGAGGGGGACACGAGCAGTACTTC	CASSAPLAGGGHEQYF
TRBV2	TRBJ1-2	-	-	TGTGCCAGCAATCATCCGACAGGAAGTGGCTACACCTTC	CASNHPTGSGYTF
TRBV21-1	TRBJ2-3	-	-	TGTGCCAGCAGCCAAGGGACAGGGAGGGATACGCAGTATTTT	CASSQGTGRDTQYF
TRBV7-9	TRBJ1-5	-	TRBD1	TGTGCCAGCAGCTTGGGGACAGGGGAGAGGCAGCCCCAGCATTTT	CASSLGTGERQPQHF
TRBV5-1	TRBJ2-3	-	TRBD2	TGCGCCAGCAGCCTACTAGCGGCACGGGATACGCAGTATTTT	CASSLLAARDTQYF
TRBV28	TRBJ1-2	-	TRBD1	TGTGCCAGCAGTCTCAGGGGGAGGTACACCTTC	CASSLRGRYTF
TRBV29-1	TRBJ2-7	-	TRBD2	TGCAGCGTTTCCGGGACTAGCGGGAGTAACGAGCAGTACTTC	CSVSGTSGSNEQYF